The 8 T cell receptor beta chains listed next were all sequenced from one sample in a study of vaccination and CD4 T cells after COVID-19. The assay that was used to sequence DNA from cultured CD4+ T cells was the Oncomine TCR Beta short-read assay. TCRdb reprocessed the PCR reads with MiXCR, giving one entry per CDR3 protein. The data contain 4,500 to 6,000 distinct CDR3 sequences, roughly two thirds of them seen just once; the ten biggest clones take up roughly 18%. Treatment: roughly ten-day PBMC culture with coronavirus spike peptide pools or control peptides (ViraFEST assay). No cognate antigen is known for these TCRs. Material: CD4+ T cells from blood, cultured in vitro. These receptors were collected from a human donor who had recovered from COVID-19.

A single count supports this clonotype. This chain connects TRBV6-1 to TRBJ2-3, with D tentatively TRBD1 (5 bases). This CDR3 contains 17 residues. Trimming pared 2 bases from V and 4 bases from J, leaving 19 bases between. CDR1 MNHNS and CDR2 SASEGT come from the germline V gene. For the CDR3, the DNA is TGTGCCAGCAGTGAAAGGGCAGGGCGCCTAGTTGCAGATACGCAGTATTTT. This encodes CASSERAGRLVADTQYF.

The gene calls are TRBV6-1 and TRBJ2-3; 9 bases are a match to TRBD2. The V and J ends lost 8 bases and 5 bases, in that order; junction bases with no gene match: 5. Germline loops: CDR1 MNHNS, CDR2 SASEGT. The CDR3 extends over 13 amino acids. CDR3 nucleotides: TGTGCCAGCGGGCGGGGGGGTGGAGATACGCAGTATTTT. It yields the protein CASGRGGGDTQYF.

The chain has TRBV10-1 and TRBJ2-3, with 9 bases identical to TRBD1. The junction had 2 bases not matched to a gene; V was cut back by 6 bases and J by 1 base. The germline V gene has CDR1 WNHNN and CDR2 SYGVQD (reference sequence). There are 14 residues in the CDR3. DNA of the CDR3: TGCGCCAGCAGCCGGACAGGGGGCACAGATACGCAGTATTTT. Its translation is CASSRTGGTDTQYF.

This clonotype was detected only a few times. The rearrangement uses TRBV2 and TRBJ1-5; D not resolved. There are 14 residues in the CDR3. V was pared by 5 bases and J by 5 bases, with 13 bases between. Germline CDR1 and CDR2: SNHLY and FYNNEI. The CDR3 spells CASSPDPSYQPQHF. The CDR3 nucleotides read TGTGCCAGCAGTCCCGACCCCTCGTATCAGCCCCAGCATTTT.

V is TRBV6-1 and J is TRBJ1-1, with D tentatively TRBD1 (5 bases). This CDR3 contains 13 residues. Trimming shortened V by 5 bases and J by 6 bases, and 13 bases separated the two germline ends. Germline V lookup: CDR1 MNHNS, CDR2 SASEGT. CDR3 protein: CASSIQRGAEAFF. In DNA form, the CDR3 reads TGTGCCAGCAGTATTCAGAGGGGCGCTGAAGCTTTCTTT.

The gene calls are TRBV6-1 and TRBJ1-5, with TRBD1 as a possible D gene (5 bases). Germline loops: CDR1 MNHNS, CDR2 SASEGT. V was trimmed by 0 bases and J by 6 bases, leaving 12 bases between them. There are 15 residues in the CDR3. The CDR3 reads CASSEAGDRSQPQHF. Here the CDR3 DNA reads TGTGCCAGCAGTGAAGCAGGGGATCGGAGTCAGCCCCAGCATTTT.

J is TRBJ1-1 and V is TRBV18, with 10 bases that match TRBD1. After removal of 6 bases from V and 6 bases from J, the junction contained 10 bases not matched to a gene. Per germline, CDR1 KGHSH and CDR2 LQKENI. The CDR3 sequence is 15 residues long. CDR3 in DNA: TGTGCCAGCTCCCCCACCGGGACAGGGGACTCTGAAGCTTTCTTT. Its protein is CASSPTGTGDSEAFF.

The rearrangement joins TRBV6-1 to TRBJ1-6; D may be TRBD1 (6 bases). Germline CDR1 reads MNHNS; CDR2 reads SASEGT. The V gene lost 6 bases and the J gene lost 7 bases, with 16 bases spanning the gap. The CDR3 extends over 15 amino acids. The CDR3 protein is CASRLTGTPNSPLHF. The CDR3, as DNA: TGTGCCAGCAGGCTGACCGGGACACCAAATTCACCCCTCCACTTT.